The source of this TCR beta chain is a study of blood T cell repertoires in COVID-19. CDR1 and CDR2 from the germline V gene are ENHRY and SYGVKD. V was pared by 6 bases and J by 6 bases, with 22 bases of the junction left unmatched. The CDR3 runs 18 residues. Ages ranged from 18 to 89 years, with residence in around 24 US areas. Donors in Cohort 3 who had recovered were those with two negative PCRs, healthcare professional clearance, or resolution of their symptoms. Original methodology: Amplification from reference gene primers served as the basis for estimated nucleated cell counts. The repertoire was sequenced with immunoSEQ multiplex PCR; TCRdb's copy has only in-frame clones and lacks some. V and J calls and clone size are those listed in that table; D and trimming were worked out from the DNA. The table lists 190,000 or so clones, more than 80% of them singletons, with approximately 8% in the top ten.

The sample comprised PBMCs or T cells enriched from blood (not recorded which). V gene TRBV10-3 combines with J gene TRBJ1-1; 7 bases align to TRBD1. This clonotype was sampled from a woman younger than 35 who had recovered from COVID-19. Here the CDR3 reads CAISFIQGKEHDGAEAFF. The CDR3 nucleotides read TGTGCCATCAGCTTTATACAGGGGAAAGAACACGATGGCGCTGAAGCTTTCTTT.